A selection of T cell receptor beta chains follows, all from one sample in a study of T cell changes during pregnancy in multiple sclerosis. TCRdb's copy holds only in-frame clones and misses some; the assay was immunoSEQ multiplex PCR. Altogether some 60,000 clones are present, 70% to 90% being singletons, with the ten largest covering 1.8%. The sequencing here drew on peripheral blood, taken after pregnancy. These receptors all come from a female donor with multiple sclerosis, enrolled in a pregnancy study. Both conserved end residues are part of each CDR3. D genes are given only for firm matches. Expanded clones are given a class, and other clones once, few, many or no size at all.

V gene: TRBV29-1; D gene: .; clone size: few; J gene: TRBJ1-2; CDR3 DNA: TGCAGCGCCGGGCAGGGATTCCCACACTATGGCTACACCTTC; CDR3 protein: CSAGQGFPHYGYTF
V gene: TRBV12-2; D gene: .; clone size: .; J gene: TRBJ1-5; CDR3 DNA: TGTGCAAGCAAGCAGAGGTGGAGCAATCAGCCCCAGCATTTT; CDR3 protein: CASKQRWSNQPQHF
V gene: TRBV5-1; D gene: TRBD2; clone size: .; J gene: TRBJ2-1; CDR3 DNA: TGCGCCAGCAGCTTGGGGGGACTAGCGGGGATGGGTCGGTTCAATGAGCAGTTCTTC; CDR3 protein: CASSLGGLAGMGRFNEQFF
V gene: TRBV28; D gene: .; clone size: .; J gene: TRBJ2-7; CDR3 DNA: TGTGCCAGCAGTTTAGCGGGGGCGAGGCCCGAGCAGTACTTC; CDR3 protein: CASSLAGARPEQYF
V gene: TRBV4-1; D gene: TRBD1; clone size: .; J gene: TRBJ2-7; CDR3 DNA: TGCGCCAGCAGCCCGTGGACAGGATACTACGAGCAGTACTTC; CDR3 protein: CASSPWTGYYEQYF
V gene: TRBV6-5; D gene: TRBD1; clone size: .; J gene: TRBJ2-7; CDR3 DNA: TGTGCCAGCAGCCACGGGACAGATTACGAGCAGTACTTC; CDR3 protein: CASSHGTDYEQYF
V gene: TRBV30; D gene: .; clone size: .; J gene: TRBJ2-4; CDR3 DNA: TGTGCCTGGAGTTGGGGGGACATTCAGTACTTC; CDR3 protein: CAWSWGDIQYF
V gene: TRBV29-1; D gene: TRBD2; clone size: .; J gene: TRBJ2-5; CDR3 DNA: TGCAGCGGGCGGGGGGGGCTCCAAGAGACCCAGTACTTC; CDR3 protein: CSGRGGLQETQYF
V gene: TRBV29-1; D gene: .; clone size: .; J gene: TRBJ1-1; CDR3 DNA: TGCAGCGTAGAGAGGGAAGTGGGGTACACTGAAGCTTTCTTT; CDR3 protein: CSVEREVGYTEAFF
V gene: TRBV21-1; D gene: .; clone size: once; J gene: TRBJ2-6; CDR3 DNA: TGTGCCAGCAGCAAAGAGGTCCTAGCGGGGGTCTCTGGGGCCAACGTCCTGACTTTC; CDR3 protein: CASSKEVLAGVSGANVLTF
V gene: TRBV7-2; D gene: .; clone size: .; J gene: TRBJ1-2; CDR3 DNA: TGTGCCAGCAGCTTAGCGGGCAGCACCCATGGCTACACCTTC; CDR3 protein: CASSLAGSTHGYTF
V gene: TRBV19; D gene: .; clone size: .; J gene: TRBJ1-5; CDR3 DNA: TGTGCCAGTAGTATTCTTGAGGGTGGGTTTAGTCAGCCCCAGCATTTT; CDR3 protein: CASSILEGGFSQPQHF
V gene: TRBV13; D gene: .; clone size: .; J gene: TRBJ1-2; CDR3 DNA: TGTGCCAGCAGCTTAGTGGGAGACGGCTACACCTTC; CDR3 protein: CASSLVGDGYTF
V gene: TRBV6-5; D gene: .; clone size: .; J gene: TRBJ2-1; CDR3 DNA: TGTGCCAGCAGCGATGACAGCTACAATGAGCAGTTCTTC; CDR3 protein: CASSDDSYNEQFF
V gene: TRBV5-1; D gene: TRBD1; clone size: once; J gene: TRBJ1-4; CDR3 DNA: TGCGCCACCAGGGGGGGTGCAACTAATGAAAAACTGTTTTTT; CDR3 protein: CATRGGATNEKLFF
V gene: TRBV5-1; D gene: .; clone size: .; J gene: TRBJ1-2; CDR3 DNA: TGCGCCAGCAGCCAGCAGGGTGATGGCTACACCTTC; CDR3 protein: CASSQQGDGYTF
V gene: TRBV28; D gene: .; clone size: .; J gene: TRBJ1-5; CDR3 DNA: TGTGCCAGCAGTTTACCCGGGAGGGGCAATCAGCCCCAGCATTTT; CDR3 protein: CASSLPGRGNQPQHF
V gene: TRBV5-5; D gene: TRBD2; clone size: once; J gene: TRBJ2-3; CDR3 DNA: TGTGCCAGCAGCTTGGAGGGGACTAGTTTTTATGGGCGCACAGATACGCAGTATTTT; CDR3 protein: CASSLEGTSFYGRTDTQYF
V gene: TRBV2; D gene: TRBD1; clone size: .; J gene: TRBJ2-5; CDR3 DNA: TGTGCCACCGACAGGGCCGGGGAGACCCAGTACTTC; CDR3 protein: CATDRAGETQYF
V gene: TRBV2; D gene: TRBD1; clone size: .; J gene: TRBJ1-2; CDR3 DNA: TGTGCCAGCAGCGGGGACAGGGGACCCAACTATGGCTACACCTTC; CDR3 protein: CASSGDRGPNYGYTF
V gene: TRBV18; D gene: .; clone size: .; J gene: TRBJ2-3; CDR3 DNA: TGTGCCAGCTCACCACTGGTCAGAGATACGCAGTATTTT; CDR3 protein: CASSPLVRDTQYF
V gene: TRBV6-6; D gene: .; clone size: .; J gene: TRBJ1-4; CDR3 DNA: TGTGCCAGCAGCTACCGGGGGGGGGAAGGAGAAAAACTGTTTTTT; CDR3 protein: CASSYRGGEGEKLFF
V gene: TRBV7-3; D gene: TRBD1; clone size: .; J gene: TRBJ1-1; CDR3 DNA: TGTGCCAGCAGCTTAACCGGGGACAGGAACACTGAAGCTTTCTTT; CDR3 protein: CASSLTGDRNTEAFF
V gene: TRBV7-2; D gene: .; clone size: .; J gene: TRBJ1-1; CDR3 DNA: TGTGCCAGCAGCTTATACGGAGGGACTGAAGCTTTCTTT; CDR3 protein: CASSLYGGTEAFF
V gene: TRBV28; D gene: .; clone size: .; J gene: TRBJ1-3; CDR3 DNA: TGTGCCAGCAGTTCCGTCCGGCGGGCAGCAATGAGCTCTGGAAACACCATATATTTT; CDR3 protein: CASSSVRRAAMSSGNTIYF
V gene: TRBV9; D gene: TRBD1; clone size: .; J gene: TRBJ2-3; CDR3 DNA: TGTGCCAGCAGCGTAGGGACAGGGGGGGGCACAGATACGCAGTATTTT; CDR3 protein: CASSVGTGGGTDTQYF
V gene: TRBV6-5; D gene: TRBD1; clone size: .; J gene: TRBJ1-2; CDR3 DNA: TGTGCCAGCAACAGGGGGCTTGGCTATGGCTACACCTTC; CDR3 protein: CASNRGLGYGYTF
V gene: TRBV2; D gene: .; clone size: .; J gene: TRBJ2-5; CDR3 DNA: TGTGCCAGCAGTGTTTCTCTCGGGGAGACCCAGTACTTC; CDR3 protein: CASSVSLGETQYF
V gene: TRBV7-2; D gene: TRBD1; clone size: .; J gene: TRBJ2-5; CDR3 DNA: TGTGCCAGCAGCTCTTACAGGGGGGCCCAAGAGACCCAGTACTTC; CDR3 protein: CASSSYRGAQETQYF
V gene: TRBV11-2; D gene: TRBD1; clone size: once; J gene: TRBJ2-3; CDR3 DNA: TGTGCCAGCAGCTTTAGCAGGGGGTACGATACGCAGTATTTT; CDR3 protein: CASSFSRGYDTQYF
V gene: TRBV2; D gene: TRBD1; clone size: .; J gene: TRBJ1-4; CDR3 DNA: TGTGCCAGCGCTCAGACAGGGTCAGTTCAATATGAAAAACTGTTTTTT; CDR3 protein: CASAQTGSVQYEKLFF